This T cell receptor beta chain was identified in a study of blood T cells in healthy people across ages. Regarding the study as a whole: Donors of long life had a larger count of naive CD4+ cells and greater diversity than aged donors. Because donor CMV status was unknown, expanded clonotype changes were possibly confounded. Underestimates were what the diversity estimates from one million T cells were considered to be.

This clonotype was observed a few times. What it binds is not known. The CDR3 runs to 17 residues. CDR1 is MGHDK and CDR2 is SYGVNS in the germline V gene. V lost 3 bases and J lost 1; bases outside the gene matches: 9. The study recruited healthy Caucasian donors from Russia who were aged about 6 to 90. The second PCR ran about 6 to 12 cycles with a sample-barcoded 5' primer and J-beta primers. TCRdb used MiXCR to reprocess the 5' RACE reads, holding one entry per CDR3 protein. The table records around 800,000 distinct CDR3 sequences, more than 35% of them present only once. This rearrangement joins TRBV25-1 to TRBJ2-5, with 9 positions matching TRBD2. Sequencing was performed on blood. The sequence derives from an elderly man in good health. CDR3 in amino acids: CASSDPTSGQLQETQYF. The CDR3 DNA sequence: TGTGCCAGCAGTGATCCCACTAGCGGGCAACTCCAAGAGACCCAGTACTTC. The full variable domain, with the rest looked up from reference TRBV25-1 and TRBJ2-5, is EADIYQTPRYLVIGTGKKITLECSQTMGHDKMYWYQQDPGMELHLIHYSYGVNSTEKGDLSSESTVSRIRTEHFPLTLESARPSHTSQYLCASSDPTSGQLQETQYFGPGTRLLVL.